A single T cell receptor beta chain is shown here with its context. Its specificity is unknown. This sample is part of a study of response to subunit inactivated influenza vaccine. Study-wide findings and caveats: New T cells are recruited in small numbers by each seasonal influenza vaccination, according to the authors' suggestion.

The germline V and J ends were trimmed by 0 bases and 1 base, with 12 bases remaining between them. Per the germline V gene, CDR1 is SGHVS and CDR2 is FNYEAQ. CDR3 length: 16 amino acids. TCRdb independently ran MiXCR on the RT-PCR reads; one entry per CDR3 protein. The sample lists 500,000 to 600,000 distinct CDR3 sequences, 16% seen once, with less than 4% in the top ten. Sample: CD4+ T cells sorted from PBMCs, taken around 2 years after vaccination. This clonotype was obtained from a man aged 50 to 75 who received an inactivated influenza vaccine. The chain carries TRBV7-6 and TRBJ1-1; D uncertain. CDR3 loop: CASSLAPGIGNTEAFF. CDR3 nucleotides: TGTGCCAGCAGCTTAGCGCCGGGAATCGGGAACACTGAAGCTTTCTTT.